This T cell receptor beta chain was retrieved from a study of T cell responses to AZD1222 COVID-19 vaccine. The CDR3 sequence is 17 residues long. Trimming cost V 5 bases and J 0 bases, with 20 bases left between them. Germline CDR1 and CDR2: SGHAT and FQNNGV. This table comes from immunoSEQ multiplex PCR, and its TCRdb copy is limited to in-frame clones, with some not included. Found here are under 150,000 clones, about 87% of them singletons; the top ten hold just over 5.5%. Notes on the study in general: The donor cohort was predominantly white British with a female majority, and clonal diversity may have been underestimated. Baseline seropositivity occurred in only a handful of AZD1222 recipients. Two AZD1222 administrations were followed by greater Spike-specific TCR breadth and depth. Targeting of unmutated variant regions was reportedly seen in nearly half of spike-specific TCRs.

About this clone itself: Its specificity is unknown.

The specimen comprised peripheral blood, sampled on day 0 of AZD1222 vaccination. The receptor comes from an adult in good health. The rearrangement uses TRBV11-2 and TRBJ2-7; unclear D gene. The CDR3 reads CASSSQVRSLTSYEQYF. The CDR3 nucleotides read TGTGCCAGCAGCAGTCAAGTTAGGTCTTTAACCTCCTACGAGCAGTACTTC. Filled out from reference TRBV11-2 and TRBJ2-7, the complete variable domain reads EAGVAQSPRYKIIEKRQSVAFWCNPISGHATLYWYQQILGQGPKLLIQFQNNGVVDDSQLPKDRFSAERLKGVDSTLKIQPAKLEDSAVYLCASSSQVRSLTSYEQYFGPGTRLTVT.